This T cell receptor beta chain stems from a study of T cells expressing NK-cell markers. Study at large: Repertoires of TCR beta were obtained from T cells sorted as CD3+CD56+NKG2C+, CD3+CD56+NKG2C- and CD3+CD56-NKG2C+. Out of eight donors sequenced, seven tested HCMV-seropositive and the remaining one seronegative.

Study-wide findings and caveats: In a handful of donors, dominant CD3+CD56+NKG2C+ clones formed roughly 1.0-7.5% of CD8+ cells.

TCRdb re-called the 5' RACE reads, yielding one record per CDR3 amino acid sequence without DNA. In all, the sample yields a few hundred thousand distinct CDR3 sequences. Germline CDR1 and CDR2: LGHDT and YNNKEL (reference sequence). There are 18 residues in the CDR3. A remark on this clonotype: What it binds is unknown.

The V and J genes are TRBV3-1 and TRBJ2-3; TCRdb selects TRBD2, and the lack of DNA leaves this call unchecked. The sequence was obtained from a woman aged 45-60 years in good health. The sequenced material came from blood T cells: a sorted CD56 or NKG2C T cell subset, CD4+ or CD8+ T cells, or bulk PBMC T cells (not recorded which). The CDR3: CASSQRRAQWRSTDTQYF.